This T cell receptor (beta chain) was retrieved from a study of blood T cell repertoires in COVID-19. On the study more broadly: The samples span acute and convalescent COVID-19 from the United States, Italy and Spain. PBMCs, B-cell-depleted T cells, or T cells were the source of the cDNA or gDNA that made up the material.

Methods used by the authors: Amplification from reference gene primers served as the basis for estimated nucleated cell counts. Method: immunoSEQ multiplex PCR; TCRdb's copy keeps in-frame clones and lacks some. The DNA gave D and trimming, while V, J and clone size come from that table. Of about 110,000 clones listed, about 87% are singletons. CDR3 length equals 15 residues. Deletions cut 0 bases from V and 5 bases from J, with 14 bases between. The V gene's germline CDR1 is LGHNA and CDR2 YSLEER. Input material: peripheral blood. The V gene is TRBV4-3, the J gene TRBJ2-7; TRBD2 might be the D (6 bases). The clonotype originates from a woman between 45 and 60 years old with acute or convalescent COVID-19. The CDR3 reads CASSQDLTSPDEQYF. The CDR3 DNA follows: TGCGCCAGCAGCCAAGATCTTACTAGCCCCGACGAGCAGTACTTC.